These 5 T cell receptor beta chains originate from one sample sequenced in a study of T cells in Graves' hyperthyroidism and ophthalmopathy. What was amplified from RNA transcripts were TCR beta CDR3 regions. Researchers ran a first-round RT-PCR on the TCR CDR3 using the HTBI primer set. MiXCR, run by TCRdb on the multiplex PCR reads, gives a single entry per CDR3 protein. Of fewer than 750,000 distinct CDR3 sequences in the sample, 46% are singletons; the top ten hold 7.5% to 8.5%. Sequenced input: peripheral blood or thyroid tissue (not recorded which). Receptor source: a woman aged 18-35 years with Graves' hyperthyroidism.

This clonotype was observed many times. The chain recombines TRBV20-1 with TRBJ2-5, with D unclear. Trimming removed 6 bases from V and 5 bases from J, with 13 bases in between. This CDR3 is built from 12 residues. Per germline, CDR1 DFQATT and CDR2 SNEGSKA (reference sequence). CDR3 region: CSASLPEETQYF. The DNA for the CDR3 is TGCAGTGCCAGTCTACCAGAGGAGACCCAGTACTTC.

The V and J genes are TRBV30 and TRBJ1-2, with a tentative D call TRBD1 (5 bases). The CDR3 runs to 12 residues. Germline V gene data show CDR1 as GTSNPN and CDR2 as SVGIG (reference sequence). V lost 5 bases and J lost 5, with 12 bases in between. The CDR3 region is CAWYGTEYGYTF. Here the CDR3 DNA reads TGTGCCTGGTATGGGACGGAATATGGCTACACCTTC.

CDR3 DNA: TGTGCCACCAGCAGGGGCGGACTAGCGGGAGTTTCCGAGCAGTACTTC. It is translated as CATSRGGLAGVSEQYF. The rearrangement links TRBV15 to TRBJ2-7; 13 bases line up with TRBD2. V trimming: 3 bases; J trimming: 6 bases; junction bases outside the gene matches: 8. Looked up from germline, CDR1 is LNHNV and CDR2 is YYDKDF (reference sequence). This CDR3 region has 16 residues.

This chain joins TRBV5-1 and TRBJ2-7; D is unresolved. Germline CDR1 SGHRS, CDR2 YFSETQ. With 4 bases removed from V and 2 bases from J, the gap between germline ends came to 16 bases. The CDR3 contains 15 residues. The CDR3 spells CASSGLAGQTYEQYF. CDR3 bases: TGCGCCAGCAGCGGGCTGGCTGGCCAGACCTACGAGCAGTACTTC. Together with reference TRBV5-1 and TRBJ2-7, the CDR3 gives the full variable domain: KAGVTQTPRYLIKTRGQQVTLSCSPISGHRSVSWYQQTPGQGLQFLFEYFSETQRNKGNFPGRFSGRQFSNSRSEMNVSTLELGDSALYLCASSGLAGQTYEQYFGPGTRLTVT.

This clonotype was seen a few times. CDR3: CASSLEGGANVLTF. CDR3 DNA: TGTGCCAGCAGCTTAGAGGGCGGGGCCAACGTCCTGACTTTC. The V gene is TRBV7-2, the J gene TRBJ2-6; no firm D call. The CDR3 is 14 amino acids. Germline loops: CDR1 SGHTA, CDR2 FQGNSA. V lost 1 base, J lost 4 bases, and 5 bases lay in between.